This T cell receptor beta chain is drawn from a study of control samples from healthy donors and cancer patients. A single count supports this clone. The protocol was immunoSEQ multiplex PCR, while the TCRdb copy is restricted to in-frame clones and leaves out a portion. The sample records some 80,000 clones, about 92% being singletons. CDR3 length: 11 residues. Germline CDR1 reads SQVTM; CDR2 reads ANQGSEA. With 5 bases removed from V and 7 bases from J, the gap between germline ends came to 9 bases. This rearrangement joins TRBV29-1 to TRBJ2-1; the D is unclear. The TCR originated in a woman aged 55-69 years in good health. Sequenced: blood. CDR3 sequence reads: CSVLNVNEQFF. The DNA of the CDR3 is TGCAGCGTTTTGAACGTAAATGAGCAGTTCTTC.